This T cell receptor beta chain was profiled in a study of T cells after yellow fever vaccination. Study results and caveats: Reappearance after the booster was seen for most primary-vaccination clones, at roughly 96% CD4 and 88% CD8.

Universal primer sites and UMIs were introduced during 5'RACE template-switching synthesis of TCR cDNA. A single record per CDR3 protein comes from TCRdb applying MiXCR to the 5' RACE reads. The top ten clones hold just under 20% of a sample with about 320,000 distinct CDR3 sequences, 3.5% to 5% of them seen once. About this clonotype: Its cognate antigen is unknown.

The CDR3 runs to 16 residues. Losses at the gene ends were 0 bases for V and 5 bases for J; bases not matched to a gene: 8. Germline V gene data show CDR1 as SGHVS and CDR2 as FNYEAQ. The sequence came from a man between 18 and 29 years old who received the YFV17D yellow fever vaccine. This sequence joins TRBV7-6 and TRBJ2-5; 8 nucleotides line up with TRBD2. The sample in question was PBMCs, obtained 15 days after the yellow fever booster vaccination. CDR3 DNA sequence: TGTGCCAGCAGCTTAGCACCCAGCGGGGGTGGCGAGACCCAGTACTTC. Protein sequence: CASSLAPSGGGETQYF.